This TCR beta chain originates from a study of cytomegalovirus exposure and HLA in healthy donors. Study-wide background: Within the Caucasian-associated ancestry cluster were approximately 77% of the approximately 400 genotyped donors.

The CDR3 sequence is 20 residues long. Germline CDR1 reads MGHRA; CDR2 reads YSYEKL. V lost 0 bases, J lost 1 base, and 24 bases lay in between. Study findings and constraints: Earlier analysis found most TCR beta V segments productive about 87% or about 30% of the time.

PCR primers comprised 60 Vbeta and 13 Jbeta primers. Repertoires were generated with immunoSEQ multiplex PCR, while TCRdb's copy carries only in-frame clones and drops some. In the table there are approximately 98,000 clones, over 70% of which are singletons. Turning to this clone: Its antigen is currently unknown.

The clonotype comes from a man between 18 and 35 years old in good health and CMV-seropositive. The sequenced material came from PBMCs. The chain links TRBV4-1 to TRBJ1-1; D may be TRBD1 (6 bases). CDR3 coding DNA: TGCGCCAGCAGCCAAGATTTTGTACAGATCCGAACAGGGTGGAACACTGAAGCTTTCTTT. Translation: CASSQDFVQIRTGWNTEAFF.